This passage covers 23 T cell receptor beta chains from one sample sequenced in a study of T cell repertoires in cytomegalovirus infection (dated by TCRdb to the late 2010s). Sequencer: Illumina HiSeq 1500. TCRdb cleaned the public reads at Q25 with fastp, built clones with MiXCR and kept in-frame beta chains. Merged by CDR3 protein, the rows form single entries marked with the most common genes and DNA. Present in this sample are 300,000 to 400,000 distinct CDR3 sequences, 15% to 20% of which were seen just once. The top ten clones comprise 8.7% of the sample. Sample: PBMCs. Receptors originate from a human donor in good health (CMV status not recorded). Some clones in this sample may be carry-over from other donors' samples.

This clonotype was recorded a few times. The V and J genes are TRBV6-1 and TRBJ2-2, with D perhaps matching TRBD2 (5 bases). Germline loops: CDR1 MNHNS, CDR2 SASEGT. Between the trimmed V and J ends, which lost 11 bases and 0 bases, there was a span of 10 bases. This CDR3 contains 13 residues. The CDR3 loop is CAEAGPNTGELFF. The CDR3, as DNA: TGTGCCGAGGCGGGCCCGAACACCGGGGAGCTGTTTTTT.

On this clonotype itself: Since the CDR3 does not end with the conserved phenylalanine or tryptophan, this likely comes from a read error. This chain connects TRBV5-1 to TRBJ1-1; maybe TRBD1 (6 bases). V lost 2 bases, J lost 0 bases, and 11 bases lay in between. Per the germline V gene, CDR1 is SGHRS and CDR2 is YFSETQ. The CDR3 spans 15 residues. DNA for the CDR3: TGCGCCAGCAGCTTAAGAGCAGGGGTGAACACTGAAGCTTTCTTA. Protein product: CASSLRAGVNTEAFL.

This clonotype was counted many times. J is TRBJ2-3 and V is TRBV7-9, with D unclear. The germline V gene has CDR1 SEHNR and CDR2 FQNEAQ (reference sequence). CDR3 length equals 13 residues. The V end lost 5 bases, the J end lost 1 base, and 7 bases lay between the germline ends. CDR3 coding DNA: TGTGCCAGCAGCAGCGCCGGCACAGATACGCAGTATTTT. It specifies CASSSAGTDTQYF.

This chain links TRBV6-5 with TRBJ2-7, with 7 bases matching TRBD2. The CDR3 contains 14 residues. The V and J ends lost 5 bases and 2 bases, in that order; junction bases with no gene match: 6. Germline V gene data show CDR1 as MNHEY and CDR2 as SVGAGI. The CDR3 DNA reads TGTGCCAGCAGTCGCGGGACTACCCCCTACGAGCAGTACTTC. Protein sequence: CASSRGTTPYEQYF.

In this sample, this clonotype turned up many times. DNA of the CDR3: TGCGCCAGCAGCCAAGGAATGAGGGGACTCGCTAATGAAAAACTGTTTTTT. It specifies CASSQGMRGLANEKLFF. V usage is TRBV4-1 and J usage is TRBJ1-4; a possible D gene is TRBD1 (5 bases). CDR1 is MGHRA and CDR2 is YSYEKL in the germline V gene. There are 17 residues in the CDR3. Trimming stripped 1 base from V and 3 bases from J, with 15 bases between.

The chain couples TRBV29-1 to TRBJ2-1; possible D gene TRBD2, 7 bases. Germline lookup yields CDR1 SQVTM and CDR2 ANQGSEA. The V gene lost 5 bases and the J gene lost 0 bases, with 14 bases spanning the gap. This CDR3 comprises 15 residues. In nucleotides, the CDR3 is TGCAGCGTTTTAGGGGGGGAGAGCTCCTACAATGAGCAGTTCTTC. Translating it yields CSVLGGESSYNEQFF.

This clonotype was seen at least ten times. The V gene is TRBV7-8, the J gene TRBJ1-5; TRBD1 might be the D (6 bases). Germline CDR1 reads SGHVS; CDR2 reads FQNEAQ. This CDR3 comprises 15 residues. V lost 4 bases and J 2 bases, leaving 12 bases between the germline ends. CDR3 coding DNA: TGTGCCAGCAGCTCCAGGGGATTCGGCAATCAGCCCCAGCATTTT. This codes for CASSSRGFGNQPQHF. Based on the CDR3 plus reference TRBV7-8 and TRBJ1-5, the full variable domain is GAGVSQSPRYKVAKRGQDVALRCDPISGHVSLFWYQQALGQGPEFLTYFQNEAQLDKSGLPSDRFFAERPEGSVSTLKIQRTQQEDSAVYLCASSSRGFGNQPQHFGDGTRLSIL.

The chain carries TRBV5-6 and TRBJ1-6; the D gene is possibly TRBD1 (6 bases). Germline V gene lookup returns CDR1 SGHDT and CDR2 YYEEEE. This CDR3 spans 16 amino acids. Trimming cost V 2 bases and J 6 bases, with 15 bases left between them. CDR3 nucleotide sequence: TGTGCCAGCAGCTTCCGTTTCGCAGGGGTTAATTCACCCCTCCACTTT. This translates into CASSFRFAGVNSPLHF.

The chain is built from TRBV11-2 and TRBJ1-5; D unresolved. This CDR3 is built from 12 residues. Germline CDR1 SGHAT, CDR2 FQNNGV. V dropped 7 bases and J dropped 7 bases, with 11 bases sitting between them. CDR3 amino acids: CASTDLQQPQHF. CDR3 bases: TGTGCCAGCACCGATTTACAGCAGCCCCAGCATTTT.

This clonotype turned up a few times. The CDR3 reads CASRSGTGRAFF. The CDR3 DNA follows: TGTGCCAGCAGATCAGGGACGGGGAGAGCTTTCTTT. The chain employs TRBV11-2 and TRBJ1-1; D is perhaps TRBD1 (5 bases). Between the trimmed V and J ends, which lost 6 bases and 10 bases, there was a span of 15 bases. Germline CDR1 is SGHAT and CDR2 is FQNNGV. The CDR3 loop spans 12 amino acids. Using reference TRBV11-2 and TRBJ1-1 for the parts outside the CDR3, the full variable domain is EAGVAQSPRYKIIEKRQSVAFWCNPISGHATLYWYQQILGQGPKLLIQFQNNGVVDDSQLPKDRFSAERLKGVDSTLKIQPAKLEDSAVYLCASRSGTGRAFFGQGTRLTVV.

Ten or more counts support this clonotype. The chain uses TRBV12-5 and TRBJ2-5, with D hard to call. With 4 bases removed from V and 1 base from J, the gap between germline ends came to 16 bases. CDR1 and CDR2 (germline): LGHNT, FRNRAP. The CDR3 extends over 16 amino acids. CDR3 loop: CASGSAVDGPQETQYF. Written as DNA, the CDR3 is TGTGCTAGTGGTTCTGCGGTCGACGGGCCCCAAGAGACCCAGTACTTC.

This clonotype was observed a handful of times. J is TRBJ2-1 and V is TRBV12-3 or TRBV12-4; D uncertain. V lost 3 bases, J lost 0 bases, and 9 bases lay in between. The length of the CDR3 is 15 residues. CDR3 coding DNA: TGTGCCAGCAGTTTTAAGCTAAGCTCCTACAATGAGCAGTTCTTC. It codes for CASSFKLSSYNEQFF.

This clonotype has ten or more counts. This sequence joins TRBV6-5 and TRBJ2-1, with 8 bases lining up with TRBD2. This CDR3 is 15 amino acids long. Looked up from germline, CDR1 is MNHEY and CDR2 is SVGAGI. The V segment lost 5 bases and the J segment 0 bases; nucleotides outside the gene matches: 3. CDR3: CASSRAGGSYNEQFF. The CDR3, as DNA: TGTGCCAGCAGTCGGGCGGGGGGCTCCTACAATGAGCAGTTCTTC.

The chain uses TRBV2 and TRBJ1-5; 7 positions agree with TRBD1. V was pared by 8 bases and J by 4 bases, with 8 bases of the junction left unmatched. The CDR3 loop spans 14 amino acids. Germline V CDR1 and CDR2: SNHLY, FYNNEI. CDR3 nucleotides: TGTGCCAGCCGGGCCGGGACAGATAATCAGCCCCAGCATTTT. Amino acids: CASRAGTDNQPQHF.

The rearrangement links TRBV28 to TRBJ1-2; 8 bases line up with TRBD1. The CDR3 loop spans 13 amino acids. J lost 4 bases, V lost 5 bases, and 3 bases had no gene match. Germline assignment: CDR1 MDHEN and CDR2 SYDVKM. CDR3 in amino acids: CASSRDRFYGYTF. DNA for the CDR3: TGTGCCAGCAGTCGGGACAGGTTCTATGGCTACACCTTC.

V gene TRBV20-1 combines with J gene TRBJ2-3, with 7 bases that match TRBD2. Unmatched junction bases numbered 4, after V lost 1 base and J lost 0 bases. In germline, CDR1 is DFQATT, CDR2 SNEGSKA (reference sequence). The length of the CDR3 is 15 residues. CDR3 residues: CSARGSRGSTDTQYF. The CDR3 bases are TGCAGTGCTAGAGGATCGCGGGGGAGCACAGATACGCAGTATTTT.

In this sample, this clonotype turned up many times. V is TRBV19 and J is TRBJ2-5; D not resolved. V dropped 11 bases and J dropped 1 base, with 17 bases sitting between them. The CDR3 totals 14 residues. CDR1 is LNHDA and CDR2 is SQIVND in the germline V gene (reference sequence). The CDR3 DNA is TGTGCCGCCAACGGGCTAATGGGCCAAGAGACCCAGTACTTC. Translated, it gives CAANGLMGQETQYF.

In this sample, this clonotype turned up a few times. Here the CDR3 DNA reads TGTGCCAGCAGCTTGGACAGGAGGAGCTCCTACGAGCAGTACTTC. Its translation: CASSLDRRSSYEQYF. The chain links TRBV5-4 to TRBJ2-7; D may match TRBD1 or TRBD2 (5 bases each). The ends were cut back, 0 bases at V and 0 bases at J, with 10 bases in the middle. The CDR3 has 15 residues. Germline loops: CDR1 SGHNT, CDR2 YYREEE (reference sequence).

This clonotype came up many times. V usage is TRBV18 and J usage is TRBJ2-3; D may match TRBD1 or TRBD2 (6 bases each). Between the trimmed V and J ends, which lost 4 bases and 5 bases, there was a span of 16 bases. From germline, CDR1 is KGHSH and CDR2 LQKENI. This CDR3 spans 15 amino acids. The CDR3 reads CASSQPGGLGDTQYF. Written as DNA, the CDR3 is TGTGCCAGCTCACAGCCCGGGGGCCTCGGAGATACGCAGTATTTT.

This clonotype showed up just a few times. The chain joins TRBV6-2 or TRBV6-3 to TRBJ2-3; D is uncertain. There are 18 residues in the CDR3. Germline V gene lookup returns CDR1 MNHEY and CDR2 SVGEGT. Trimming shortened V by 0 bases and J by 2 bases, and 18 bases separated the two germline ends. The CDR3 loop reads CASSYSTVIAAPTDTQYF. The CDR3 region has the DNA TGTGCCAGCAGTTACTCGACGGTTATAGCAGCCCCCACAGATACGCAGTATTTT.

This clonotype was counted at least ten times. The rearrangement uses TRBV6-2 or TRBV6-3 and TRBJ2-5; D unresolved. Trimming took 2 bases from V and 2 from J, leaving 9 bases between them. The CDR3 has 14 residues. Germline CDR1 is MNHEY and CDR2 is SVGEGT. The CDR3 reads CASSYGVVQETQYF. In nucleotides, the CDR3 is TGTGCCAGCAGTTACGGGGTCGTTCAAGAGACCCAGTACTTC.

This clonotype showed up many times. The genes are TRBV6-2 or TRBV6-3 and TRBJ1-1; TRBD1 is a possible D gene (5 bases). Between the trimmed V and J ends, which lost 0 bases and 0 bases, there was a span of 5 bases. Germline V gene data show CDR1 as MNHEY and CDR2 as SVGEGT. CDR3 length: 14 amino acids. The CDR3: CASSYSGVNTEAFF. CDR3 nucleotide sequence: TGTGCCAGCAGTTACTCAGGGGTGAACACTGAAGCTTTCTTT.

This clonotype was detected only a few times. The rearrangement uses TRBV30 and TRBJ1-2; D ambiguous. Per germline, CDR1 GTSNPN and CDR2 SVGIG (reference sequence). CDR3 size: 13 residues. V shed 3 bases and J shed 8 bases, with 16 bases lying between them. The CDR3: CAWREPLVAGYTF. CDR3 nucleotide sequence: TGTGCCTGGAGAGAACCCCTGGTAGCAGGCTACACCTTC.